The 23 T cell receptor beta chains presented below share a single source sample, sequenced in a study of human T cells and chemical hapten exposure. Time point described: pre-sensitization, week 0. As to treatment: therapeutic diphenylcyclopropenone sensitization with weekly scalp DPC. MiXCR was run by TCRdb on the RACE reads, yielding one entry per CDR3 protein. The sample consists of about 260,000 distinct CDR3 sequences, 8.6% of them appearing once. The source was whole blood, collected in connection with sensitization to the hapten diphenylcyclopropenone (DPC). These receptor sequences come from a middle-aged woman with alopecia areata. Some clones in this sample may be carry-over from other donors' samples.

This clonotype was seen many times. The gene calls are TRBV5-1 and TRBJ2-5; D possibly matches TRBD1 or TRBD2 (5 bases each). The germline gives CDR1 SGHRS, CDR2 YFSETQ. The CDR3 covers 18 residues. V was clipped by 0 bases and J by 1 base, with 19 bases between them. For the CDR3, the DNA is TGCGCCAGCAGCTTGGCACCTCCGGGGACGGACCTCCAAGAGACCCAGTACTTC. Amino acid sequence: CASSLAPPGTDLQETQYF.

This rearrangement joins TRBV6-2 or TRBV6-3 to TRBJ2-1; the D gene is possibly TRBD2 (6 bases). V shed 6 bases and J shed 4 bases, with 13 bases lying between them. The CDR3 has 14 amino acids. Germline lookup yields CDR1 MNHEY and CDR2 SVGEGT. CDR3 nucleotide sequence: TGTGCCAGCAGCCGGGGGACTCCGTACAATGAGCAGTTCTTC. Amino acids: CASSRGTPYNEQFF.

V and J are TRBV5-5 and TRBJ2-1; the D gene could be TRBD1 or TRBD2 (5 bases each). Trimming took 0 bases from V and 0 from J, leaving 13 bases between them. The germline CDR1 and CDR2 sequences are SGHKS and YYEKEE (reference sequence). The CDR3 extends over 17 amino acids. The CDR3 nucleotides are TGTGCCAGCAGCTTGGAGTCGGGGACGGACTCCTACAATGAGCAGTTCTTC. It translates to CASSLESGTDSYNEQFF.

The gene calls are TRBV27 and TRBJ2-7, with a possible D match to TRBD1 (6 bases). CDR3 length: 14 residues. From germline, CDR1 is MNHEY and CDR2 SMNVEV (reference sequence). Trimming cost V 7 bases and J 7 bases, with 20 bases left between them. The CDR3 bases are TGTGCCAGCAAAACCGCGGTGGGGGCTGGGGAGCAGTACTTC. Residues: CASKTAVGAGEQYF.

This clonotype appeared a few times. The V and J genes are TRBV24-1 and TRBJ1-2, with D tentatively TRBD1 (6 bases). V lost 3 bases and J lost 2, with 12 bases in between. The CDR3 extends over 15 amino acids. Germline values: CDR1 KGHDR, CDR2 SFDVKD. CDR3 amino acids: CATSDPTGGNYGYTF. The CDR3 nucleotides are TGTGCCACCAGTGATCCGACAGGAGGGAACTATGGCTACACCTTC.

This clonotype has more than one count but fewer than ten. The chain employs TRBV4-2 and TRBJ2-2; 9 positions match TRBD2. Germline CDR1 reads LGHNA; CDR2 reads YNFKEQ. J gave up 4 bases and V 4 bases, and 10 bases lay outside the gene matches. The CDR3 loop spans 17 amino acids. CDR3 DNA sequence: TGTGCCAGCAGCCTCGCCGGTAGAGCGGGAGGCACCGGGGAGCTGTTTTTT. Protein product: CASSLAGRAGGTGELFF.

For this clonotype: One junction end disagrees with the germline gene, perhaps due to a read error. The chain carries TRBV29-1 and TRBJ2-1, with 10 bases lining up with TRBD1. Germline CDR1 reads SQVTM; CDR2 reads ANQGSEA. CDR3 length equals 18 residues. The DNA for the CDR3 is TGCAGCGTCGAAGGCCCGGGACAGGGGCGATCTTCCTACAATGAGCAGTTCTTC. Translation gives CSVEGPGQGRSSYNEQFF.

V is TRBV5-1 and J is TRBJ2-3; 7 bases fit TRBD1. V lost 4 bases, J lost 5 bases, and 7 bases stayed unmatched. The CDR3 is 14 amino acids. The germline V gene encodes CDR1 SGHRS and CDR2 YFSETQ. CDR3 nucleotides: TGCGCCAGCAGCGGGGGACAGCTGGAAGATACGCAGTATTTT. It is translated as CASSGGQLEDTQYF.

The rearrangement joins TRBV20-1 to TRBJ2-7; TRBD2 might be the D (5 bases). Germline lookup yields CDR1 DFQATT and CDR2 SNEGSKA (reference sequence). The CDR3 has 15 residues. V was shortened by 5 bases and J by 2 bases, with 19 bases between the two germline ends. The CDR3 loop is CSAPQVLVGAYEQYF. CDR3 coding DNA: TGCAGTGCTCCCCAGGTACTAGTGGGAGCCTACGAGCAGTACTTC.

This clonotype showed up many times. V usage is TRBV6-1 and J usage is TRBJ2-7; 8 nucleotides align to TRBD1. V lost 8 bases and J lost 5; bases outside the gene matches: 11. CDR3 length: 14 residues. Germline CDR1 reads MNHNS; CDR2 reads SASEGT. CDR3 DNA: TGTGCCAGCGGAAACAAAGACAGGGGTAACGAGCAGTACTTC. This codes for CASGNKDRGNEQYF.

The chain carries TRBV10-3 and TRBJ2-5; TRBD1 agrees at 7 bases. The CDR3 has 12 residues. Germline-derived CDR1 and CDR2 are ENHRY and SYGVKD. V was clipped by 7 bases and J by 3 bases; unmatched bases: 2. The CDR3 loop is CAIKTGEETQYF. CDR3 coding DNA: TGTGCCATCAAAACAGGGGAAGAGACCCAGTACTTC.

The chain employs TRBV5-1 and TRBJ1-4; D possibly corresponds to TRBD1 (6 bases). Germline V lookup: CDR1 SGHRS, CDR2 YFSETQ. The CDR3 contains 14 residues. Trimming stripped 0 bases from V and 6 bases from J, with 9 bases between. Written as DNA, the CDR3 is TGCGCCAGCAGCTTGGGACAGGTCCATGAAAAACTGTTTTTT. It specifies CASSLGQVHEKLFF.

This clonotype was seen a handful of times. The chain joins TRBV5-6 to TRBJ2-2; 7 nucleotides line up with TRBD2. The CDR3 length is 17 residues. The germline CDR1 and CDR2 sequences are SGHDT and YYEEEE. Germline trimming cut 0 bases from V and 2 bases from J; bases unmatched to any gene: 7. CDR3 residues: CASSLVGDYSNTGELFF. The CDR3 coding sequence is TGTGCCAGCAGCTTGGTGGGGGACTACTCTAACACCGGGGAGCTGTTTTTT.

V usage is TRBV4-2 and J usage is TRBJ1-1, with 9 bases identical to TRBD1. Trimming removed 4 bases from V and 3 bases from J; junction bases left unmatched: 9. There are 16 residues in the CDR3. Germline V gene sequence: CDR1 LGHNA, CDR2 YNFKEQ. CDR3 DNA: TGTGCCAGCAGCCTCGGGACAGGGAAGGCGGACACTGAAGCTTTCTTT. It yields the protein CASSLGTGKADTEAFF.

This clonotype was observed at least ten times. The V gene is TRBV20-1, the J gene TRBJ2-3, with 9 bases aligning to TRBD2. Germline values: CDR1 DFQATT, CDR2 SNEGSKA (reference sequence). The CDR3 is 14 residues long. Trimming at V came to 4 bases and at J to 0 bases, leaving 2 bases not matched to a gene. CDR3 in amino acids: CSATLAGSTDTQYF. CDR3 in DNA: TGCAGTGCTACACTAGCGGGCAGCACAGATACGCAGTATTTT.

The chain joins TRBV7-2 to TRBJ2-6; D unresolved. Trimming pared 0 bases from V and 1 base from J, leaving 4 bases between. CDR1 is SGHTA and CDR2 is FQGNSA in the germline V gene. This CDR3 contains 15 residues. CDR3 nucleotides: TGTGCCAGCAGCTTAGCGATTTCTGGGGCCAACGTCCTGACTTTC. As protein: CASSLAISGANVLTF.

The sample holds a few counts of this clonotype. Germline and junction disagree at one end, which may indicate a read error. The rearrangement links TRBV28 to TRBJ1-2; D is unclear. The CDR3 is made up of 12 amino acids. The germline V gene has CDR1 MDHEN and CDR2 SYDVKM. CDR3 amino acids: CASSSRTDLRAF. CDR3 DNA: TGTGCCAGCAGTTCACGGACCGACCTTAGGGCCTTC.

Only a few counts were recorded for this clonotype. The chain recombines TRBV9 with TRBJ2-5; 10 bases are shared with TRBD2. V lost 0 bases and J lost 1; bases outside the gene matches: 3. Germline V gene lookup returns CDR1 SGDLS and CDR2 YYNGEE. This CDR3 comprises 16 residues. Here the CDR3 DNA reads TGTGCCAGCAGCGTAGCTGTAGCGGGGGGCCAAGAGACCCAGTACTTC. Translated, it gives CASSVAVAGGQETQYF.

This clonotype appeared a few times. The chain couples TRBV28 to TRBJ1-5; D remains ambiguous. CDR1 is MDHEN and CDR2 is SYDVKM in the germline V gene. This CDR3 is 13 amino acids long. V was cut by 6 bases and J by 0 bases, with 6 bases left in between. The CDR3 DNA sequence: TGTGCCAGCAGGAGGTCTAGCAATCAGCCCCAGCATTTT. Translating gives CASRRSSNQPQHF.

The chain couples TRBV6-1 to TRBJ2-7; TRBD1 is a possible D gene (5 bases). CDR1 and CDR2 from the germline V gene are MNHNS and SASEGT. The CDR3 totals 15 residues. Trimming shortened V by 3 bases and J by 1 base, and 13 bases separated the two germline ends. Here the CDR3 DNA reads TGTGCCAGCAGTGAGTTCCCAGACAGTTCCTACGAGCAGTACTTC. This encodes CASSEFPDSSYEQYF.

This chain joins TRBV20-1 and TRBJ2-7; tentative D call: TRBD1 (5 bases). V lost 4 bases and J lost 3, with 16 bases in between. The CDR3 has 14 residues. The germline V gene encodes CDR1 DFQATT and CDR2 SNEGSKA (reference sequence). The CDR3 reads CSATDNNRDYEQYF. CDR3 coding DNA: TGCAGTGCTACGGACAACAATAGGGACTACGAGCAGTACTTC.

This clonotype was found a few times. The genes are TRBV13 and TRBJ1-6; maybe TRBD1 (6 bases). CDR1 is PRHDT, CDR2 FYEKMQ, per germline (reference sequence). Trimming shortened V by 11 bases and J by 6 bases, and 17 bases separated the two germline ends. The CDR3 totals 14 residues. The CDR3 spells CAATTRQVNSPLHF. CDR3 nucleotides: TGTGCCGCGACGACCCGACAGGTTAATTCACCCCTCCACTTT.

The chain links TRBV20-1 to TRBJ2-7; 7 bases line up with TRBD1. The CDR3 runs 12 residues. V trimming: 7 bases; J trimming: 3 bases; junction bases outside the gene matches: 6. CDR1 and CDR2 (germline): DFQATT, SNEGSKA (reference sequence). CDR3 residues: CSVGTDYYEQYF. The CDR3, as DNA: TGCAGTGTTGGGACAGACTACTACGAGCAGTACTTC.